Below, 7 T cell receptor beta chains from the same sample are listed, as sequenced in a study of CD8+CD57+ T cells in acquired aplastic anemia. Genomic DNA constituted the template upon which TCR beta VDJ and CDR3 profiling was performed. TCRdb recomputed calls from the reads with MiXCR, one row per CDR3 protein. The table records about 290,000 distinct CDR3 sequences, approximately 57% of them present only once. Before being chosen for sequencing, patients had shown CD8+CD57+ cell expansion by flow cytometry. The sample comprised sorted CD4+, CD8+, or CD8+CD57+ T cells (not recorded which) from PBMCs. All receptors derive from a human donor with aplastic anemia.

This clonotype was seen ten or more times. The chain joins TRBV7-3 to TRBJ2-2; D remains ambiguous. Germline CDR1 is SGHTA and CDR2 is FQGTGA. CDR3 length: 16 amino acids. V lost 5 bases to trimming and J lost 0 bases, with 13 bases between them. The CDR3 loop reads CASSTRVGSNTGELFF. The CDR3 DNA reads as TGTGCCAGCAGCACCCGAGTGGGATCGAACACCGGGGAGCTGTTTTTT.

This clonotype was observed at least ten times. V is TRBV19 and J is TRBJ1-5, with a weak D call TRBD1 (5 bases). CDR1 LNHDA and CDR2 SQIVND come from the germline V gene (reference sequence). Between the trimmed V and J ends, which lost 7 bases and 6 bases, there was a span of 22 bases. CDR3 length: 16 residues. The CDR3 DNA reads as TGTGCCAGTAAACCCGGGGCCGCAGGGAGGGCTCAGCCCCAGCATTTT. Protein product: CASKPGAAGRAQPQHF.

The V and J genes are TRBV20-1 and TRBJ2-5; D gene ambiguous. The CDR3 has 15 residues. CDR1 and CDR2 from the germline V gene are DFQATT and SNEGSKA (reference sequence). V was pared by 1 base and J by 3 bases, with 15 bases between. The CDR3 reads CSARGLSNSEETQYF. The CDR3 nucleotides are TGCAGTGCTAGAGGGTTGTCGAACAGTGAAGAGACCCAGTACTTC.

This clonotype was seen ten or more times. The chain employs TRBV27 and TRBJ2-5, with 9 bases lining up with TRBD2. Germline CDR1 is MNHEY and CDR2 is SMNVEV (reference sequence). The CDR3 is 15 amino acids. V shed 6 bases, J shed 4 bases, and the junction held 9 bases outside the gene matches. The CDR3, as DNA: TGTGCCAGCAGGACGCGGGAGGGCCTGGGAGAGACCCAGTACTTC. It is translated as CASRTREGLGETQYF.

This clonotype was seen ten or more times. The genes are TRBV7-9 and TRBJ2-5, with D possibly being TRBD1 or TRBD2 (5 bases each). V was shortened by 3 bases and J by 5 bases, with 13 bases between the two germline ends. CDR1 is SEHNR and CDR2 is FQNEAQ in the germline V gene (reference sequence). The CDR3 consists of 14 residues. The CDR3 region is CASSFGAGSETQYF. The CDR3 DNA reads as TGTGCCAGCAGCTTCGGGGCTGGGTCTGAGACCCAGTACTTC.

This rearrangement joins TRBV6-5 to TRBJ1-1; no reliable D call. The length of the CDR3 is 14 residues. Germline CDR1 reads MNHEY; CDR2 reads SVGAGI. Trimming pared 9 bases from V and 2 bases from J, leaving 16 bases between. The CDR3 loop is CASEPIRGNTEAFF. The DNA of the CDR3 is TGTGCCAGTGAACCTATACGGGGAAACACTGAAGCTTTCTTT.

V gene TRBV28 combines with J gene TRBJ1-1, with D possibly matching TRBD1 (5 bases). The CDR3 has 13 amino acids. Trimming took off 3 bases at V and 6 bases at J, with 11 bases between the two ends. Germline CDR1 MDHEN, CDR2 SYDVKM. CDR3 sequence reads: CASSFDSKAEAFF. The CDR3 nucleotides read TGTGCCAGCAGTTTCGACAGTAAGGCTGAAGCTTTCTTT.